Below, 30 T cell receptor beta chains from the same sample are listed, as sequenced in a study of blood T cell repertoires in COVID-19. Repertoires were generated with immunoSEQ multiplex PCR, while TCRdb's copy carries only in-frame clones and drops some. Of around 190,000 clones listed, about 86% are singletons. Sequencing used peripheral blood. Receptors originate from a man between 45 and 60 years old with active or convalescent COVID-19.

The gene calls are TRBV3-1 (or the pseudogene TRBV3-2) and TRBJ1-4; D is possibly TRBD1 (6 bases). The V gene lost 4 bases and the J gene lost 4 bases, with 10 bases spanning the gap. Germline V gene sequence: CDR1 LGHDT, CDR2 YNNKEL (reference sequence). The CDR3 runs to 14 residues. The CDR3 DNA sequence: TGTGCCAGCAGCCCGACAGGTCTTAATGAAAAACTGTTTTTT. It yields the protein CASSPTGLNEKLFF.

This chain connects TRBV13 to TRBJ2-3, with D unclear. The CDR3 extends over 16 amino acids. V lost 1 base and J lost 3, with 14 bases in between. CDR1 is PRHDT, CDR2 FYEKMQ, per germline (reference sequence). The CDR3 region has the DNA TGTGCCAGCAGCTTAGACTCATTTACCGGGACAGATACGCAGTATTTT. This codes for CASSLDSFTGTDTQYF.

The rearrangement joins TRBV11-2 to TRBJ2-5; D might be TRBD2 (5 bases). This CDR3 is built from 16 residues. Germline V lookup: CDR1 SGHAT, CDR2 FQNNGV. V dropped 3 bases and J dropped 5 bases, with 19 bases sitting between them. Here the CDR3 reads CASSLRALGFSETQYF. The CDR3 nucleotides are TGTGCCAGCAGCTTGAGGGCCCTGGGGTTTTCGGAGACCCAGTACTTC. The variable domain in full, with the rest retrieved from reference TRBV11-2 and TRBJ2-5, is EAGVAQSPRYKIIEKRQSVAFWCNPISGHATLYWYQQILGQGPKLLIQFQNNGVVDDSQLPKDRFSAERLKGVDSTLKIQPAKLEDSAVYLCASSLRALGFSETQYFGPGTRLLVL.

The V and J genes are TRBV6-1 and TRBJ1-1; no firm D call. CDR1 is MNHNS, CDR2 SASEGT, per germline. This CDR3 is 14 amino acids long. V lost 1 base and J 5 bases, leaving 11 bases between the germline ends. The CDR3 here is CASSEVPGLTEAFF. The CDR3 nucleotides read TGTGCCAGCAGTGAAGTCCCAGGTTTAACTGAAGCTTTCTTT.

V and J are TRBV19 and TRBJ1-1; D is perhaps TRBD1 (5 bases). The CDR3 covers 14 residues. Trimming removed 5 bases from V and 0 bases from J, with 10 bases in between. Germline-derived CDR1 and CDR2 are LNHDA and SQIVND (reference sequence). The CDR3 spells CASSLGTLNTEAFF. CDR3 DNA: TGTGCCAGTAGTCTCGGGACTCTGAACACTGAAGCTTTCTTT.

Written as DNA, the CDR3 is TGTGCCAGCGGAATCCGGGACACAGCCTACGAGCAGTACTTC. It specifies CASGIRDTAYEQYF. V is TRBV6-5 and J is TRBJ2-7; tentatively, D is TRBD1 (6 bases). The CDR3 runs 14 residues. CDR1 is MNHEY and CDR2 is SVGAGI in the germline V gene. V was shortened by 8 bases and J by 2 bases, with 16 bases between the two germline ends.

CDR3 loop: CASSLEKGQGYGYTF. The CDR3 DNA reads as TGTGCCAGCAGCTTAGAAAAGGGCCAGGGTTATGGCTACACCTTC. The chain joins TRBV7-2 to TRBJ1-2; perhaps TRBD1 as D (5 bases). CDR3 length: 15 residues. The germline V gene has CDR1 SGHTA and CDR2 FQGNSA. Trimming cost V 1 base and J 5 bases, with 14 bases left between them. The full variable domain, with the rest looked up from reference TRBV7-2 and TRBJ1-2, is GAGVSQSPSNKVTEKGKDVELRCDPISGHTALYWYRQSLGQGLEFLIYFQGNSAPDKSGLPSDRFSAERTGGSVSTLTIQRTQQEDSAVYLCASSLEKGQGYGYTFGSGTRLTVV.

This clone was found once. The rearrangement joins TRBV11-3 to TRBJ2-3, with D unclear. CDR1 and CDR2 from the germline V gene are SGHNT and YENEEA. Trimming removed 0 bases at V and 6 bases at J, with 10 bases between. This CDR3 comprises 14 residues. In DNA form, the CDR3 reads TGTGCCAGCAGCTTAGATGTTAATCTGGATACGCAGTATTTT. Its protein is CASSLDVNLDTQYF.

The V call is TRBV19, the J call TRBJ2-2; D is ambiguous. This CDR3 has 14 residues. Germline values: CDR1 LNHDA, CDR2 SQIVND (reference sequence). V gave up 7 bases and J gave up 0 bases, with 9 bases separating them. Here the CDR3 reads CASISQTNTGELFF. The CDR3 DNA reads as TGTGCCAGTATTTCCCAGACGAACACCGGGGAGCTGTTTTTT. The full variable domain, rest sourced from reference TRBV19 and TRBJ2-2, is DGGITQSPKYLFRKEGQNVTLSCEQNLNHDAMYWYRQDPGQGLRLIYYSQIVNDFQKGDIAEGYSVSREKKESFPLTVTSAQKNPTAFYLCASISQTNTGELFFGEGSRLTVL.

V usage is TRBV7-2 and J usage is TRBJ1-6; the D gene is possibly TRBD1 (5 bases). With 2 bases removed from V and 0 bases from J, the gap between germline ends came to 14 bases. The germline V gene encodes CDR1 SGHTA and CDR2 FQGNSA. This CDR3 contains 18 residues. This chain's CDR3 is CASSLYGGGSSYNSPLHF. In DNA, the CDR3 is TGTGCCAGCAGCTTATATGGCGGGGGGAGCTCCTATAATTCACCCCTCCACTTT.

The rearrangement links TRBV28 to TRBJ1-5, with D uncertain. V lost 8 bases to trimming and J lost 2 bases, with 16 bases between them. CDR1 is MDHEN, CDR2 SYDVKM, per germline. The CDR3 covers 15 residues. The CDR3 spells CASLTIPGGNQPQHF. The CDR3 DNA reads TGTGCCAGCCTTACTATCCCCGGGGGCAATCAGCCCCAGCATTTT.

The CDR3 nucleotides are TGTGCCAGCAGCTTAGTACAGGGGGCGGACACCATATATTTT. It is translated as CASSLVQGADTIYF. The chain is built from TRBV7-6 and TRBJ1-3; 9 bases match TRBD1. Unmatched junction bases numbered 3, after V lost 1 base and J lost 8 bases. CDR3 length: 14 amino acids. The V gene's germline CDR1 is SGHVS and CDR2 FNYEAQ.

The J gene is TRBJ1-3, the V gene TRBV30; possible D gene TRBD1, 5 bases. V shed 1 base and J shed 2 bases, with 18 bases lying between them. The CDR3 is 17 amino acids. The germline CDR1 and CDR2 sequences are GTSNPN and SVGIG (reference sequence). The DNA of the CDR3 is TGTGCCTGGAGTGAAGGGGCCTCCTTAGAAACTGGAAACACCATATATTTT. This translates into CAWSEGASLETGNTIYF.

The chain's CDR3 is CSILAGELFF. The CDR3 nucleotides read TGCAGCATTTTAGCCGGGGAGCTGTTTTTT. This chain uses TRBV29-1 with TRBJ2-2; D call uncertain. Germline-derived CDR1 and CDR2 are SQVTM and ANQGSEA. The CDR3 extends over 10 amino acids. V lost 8 bases to trimming and J lost 6 bases, with 7 bases between them.

As DNA, the CDR3 is TGTGCCAGCTCACCGACAGGTCCCCCGGATAACTATGGCTACACCTTC. This translates into CASSPTGPPDNYGYTF. This sequence joins TRBV18 and TRBJ1-2; D perhaps matches TRBD1 (6 bases). Trimming took 3 bases from V and 1 from J, leaving 15 bases between them. This CDR3 comprises 16 residues. Germline-derived CDR1 and CDR2 are KGHSH and LQKENI.

This chain links TRBV5-4 with TRBJ1-1; 9 bases match TRBD1. V dropped 3 bases and J dropped 7; count of bases not matched to a gene: 16. CDR1 and CDR2 from the germline V gene are SGHNT and YYREEE (reference sequence). This CDR3 is built from 17 residues. The CDR3 reads CASSSTGGWDGRGEAFF. CDR3 bases: TGTGCCAGCAGCTCCACAGGGGGCTGGGATGGGCGAGGTGAAGCTTTCTTT.

V usage is TRBV7-3 and J usage is TRBJ2-7; TRBD2 is a possible D gene (5 bases). Germline V gives CDR1 SGHTA, CDR2 FQGTGA. CDR3 length: 15 residues. With 0 bases removed from V and 2 bases from J, the gap between germline ends came to 11 bases. In DNA form, the CDR3 reads TGTGCCAGCAGCTTAACCCGGGATAAAGCCTACGAGCAGTACTTC. This codes for CASSLTRDKAYEQYF.

CDR3 amino acids: CASSLAFDTGELFF. CDR3 bases: TGTGCCAGCAGTTTAGCATTTGACACCGGGGAGCTGTTTTTT. V gene TRBV6-2 or TRBV6-3 combines with J gene TRBJ2-2; D uncertain. CDR3 length: 14 residues. V lost 4 bases and J lost 3, with 9 bases in between. The germline gives CDR1 MNHEY, CDR2 SVGEGT.

This clone has more than one count but fewer than ten. The chain recombines TRBV3-1 (or the pseudogene TRBV3-2) with TRBJ2-1; TRBD2 might be the D (5 bases). The germline gives CDR1 LGHDT, CDR2 YNNKEL (reference sequence). The CDR3 has 16 amino acids. Trimming took 5 bases from V and 0 from J, leaving 14 bases between them. CDR3 protein: CASSGNTGSSYNEQFF. For the CDR3, the DNA is TGTGCCAGCAGCGGTAACACGGGATCCTCCTACAATGAGCAGTTCTTC.

This clone was seen only a few times. J is TRBJ1-1 and V is TRBV19; no clear D gene. The CDR3 is made up of 15 amino acids. CDR1 is LNHDA, CDR2 SQIVND, per germline (reference sequence). The germline V and J ends were trimmed by 7 bases and 2 bases, with 17 bases remaining between them. The CDR3, as DNA: TGTGCCAGTAATTCTCAGCGGTCGTCCAACACTGAAGCTTTCTTT. This codes for CASNSQRSSNTEAFF. Full variable domain (rest looked up from reference TRBV19 and TRBJ1-1): DGGITQSPKYLFRKEGQNVTLSCEQNLNHDAMYWYRQDPGQGLRLIYYSQIVNDFQKGDIAEGYSVSREKKESFPLTVTSAQKNPTAFYLCASNSQRSSNTEAFFGQGTRLTVV.

The chain employs TRBV6-2 or TRBV6-3 and TRBJ1-5, with D perhaps TRBD1 (6 bases). Germline V CDR1 and CDR2: MNHEY, SVGEGT. The CDR3 consists of 14 residues. The ends were cut back, 6 bases at V and 12 bases at J, with 21 bases in the middle. CDR3 sequence (DNA): TGTGCCAGCAGCCTACAGGGCCCTCAAACCCGCCAGCATTTT. Protein product: CASSLQGPQTRQHF.

This rearrangement joins TRBV27 to TRBJ2-7; unclear D gene. V was trimmed by 5 bases and J by 3 bases, leaving 11 bases between them. Germline lookup yields CDR1 MNHEY and CDR2 SMNVEV (reference sequence). CDR3 size: 13 residues. The CDR3 sequence: CASSPSRSYEQYF. In DNA, the CDR3 is TGTGCCAGCAGTCCCTCGAGGAGCTACGAGCAGTACTTC.

J is TRBJ1-5 and V is TRBV7-9, with 7 bases fitting TRBD1. The V and J ends lost 10 bases and 1 base, in that order; junction bases with no gene match: 1. Germline V gene data show CDR1 as SEHNR and CDR2 as FQNEAQ (reference sequence). The CDR3 is 12 residues long. This CDR3 reads CATGQSNQPQHF. DNA for the CDR3: TGTGCCACGGGACAGAGCAATCAGCCCCAGCATTTT.

This clone was counted between two and nine times. The rearrangement links TRBV7-2 to TRBJ2-2; D perhaps matches TRBD1 (5 bases). V was pared by 5 bases and J by 6 bases, with 13 bases between. CDR3 size: 14 residues. Germline CDR1 SGHTA, CDR2 FQGNSA. The CDR3 coding sequence is TGTGCCAGCAGCATCCGACAGATCCCCGGGGAGCTGTTTTTT. It yields the protein CASSIRQIPGELFF.

This chain connects TRBV10-2 to TRBJ2-2, with 8 bases identical to TRBD1. Germline values: CDR1 WSHSY, CDR2 SAAADI. Trimming cost V 6 bases and J 7 bases; bases outside gene matches: 4. The length of the CDR3 is 13 residues. CDR3 protein: CASRDRGGGELFF. Written as DNA, the CDR3 is TGCGCCAGCAGAGACAGGGGTGGCGGGGAGCTGTTTTTT.

V is TRBV5-4 and J is TRBJ1-6; the match to TRBD1 covers 7 bases. CDR1 and CDR2 (germline): SGHNT, YYREEE (reference sequence). This CDR3 has 16 amino acids. The junction had 10 bases not matched to a gene; V was cut back by 4 bases and J by 6 bases. In DNA, the CDR3 is TGTGCCAGCAGCACGGCGCAGACAGGGACTAATTCACCCCTCCACTTT. It codes for CASSTAQTGTNSPLHF.

The CDR3 DNA reads TGTGCCAGCAGCTTGACTAGAAGGGAGGGCTACACCTTC. It translates to CASSLTRREGYTF. This chain links TRBV2 with TRBJ1-2; D call uncertain. V shed 6 bases and J shed 8 bases, with 16 bases lying between them. Germline CDR1 and CDR2: SNHLY and FYNNEI. The CDR3 extends over 13 amino acids.

The chain uses TRBV6-2 or TRBV6-3 and TRBJ1-2; no clear D gene. Trimming cost V 1 base and J 4 bases, with 10 bases left between them. In germline, CDR1 is MNHEY, CDR2 SVGEGT. This CDR3 comprises 14 residues. The CDR3 is CASSYFRDSYGYTF. For the CDR3, the DNA is TGTGCCAGCAGTTACTTCAGAGACTCCTATGGCTACACCTTC.

The chain is built from TRBV27 and TRBJ1-2; 8 nucleotides align to TRBD1. CDR1 MNHEY and CDR2 SMNVEV come from the germline V gene (reference sequence). The V and J ends lost 5 bases and 4 bases, in that order; junction bases with no gene match: 6. The CDR3 contains 14 residues. CDR3 protein: CASSTRGPAYGYTF. CDR3 nucleotide sequence: TGTGCCAGCAGTACCAGGGGGCCCGCCTATGGCTACACCTTC.

CDR3: CASSQQTGGRYGYTF. The CDR3 region has the DNA TGCGCCAGCAGCCAGCAGACAGGGGGGCGTTATGGCTACACCTTC. This chain connects TRBV4-1 to TRBJ1-2; 9 bases match TRBD1. V lost 3 bases, J lost 5 bases, and 7 bases stayed unmatched. The CDR3 is made up of 15 amino acids. Germline V gene lookup returns CDR1 MGHRA and CDR2 YSYEKL.